This TCR beta chain was found in a study of blood T cell repertoires in COVID-19. Here immunoSEQ multiplex PCR was the method, and the copy in TCRdb shows in-frame clones only, minus some. The sample carries approximately 300,000 clones, 84% recorded once. CDR3 length: 15 residues. V dropped 5 bases and J dropped 9; count of bases not matched to a gene: 10. CDR1 is MNHNY and CDR2 is SVGAGI in the germline V gene (reference sequence). The genes are TRBV6-6 and TRBJ1-6, with 7 positions matching TRBD1. This receptor was identified in a person between 65 and 79 years old with COVID-19, enrolled during active disease. Input material: peripheral blood. The CDR3 region has the DNA TGTGCCAGCAGTCCGACGCCGGACAGGCCTTCACCCCTCCACTTT. Translation gives CASSPTPDRPSPLHF.